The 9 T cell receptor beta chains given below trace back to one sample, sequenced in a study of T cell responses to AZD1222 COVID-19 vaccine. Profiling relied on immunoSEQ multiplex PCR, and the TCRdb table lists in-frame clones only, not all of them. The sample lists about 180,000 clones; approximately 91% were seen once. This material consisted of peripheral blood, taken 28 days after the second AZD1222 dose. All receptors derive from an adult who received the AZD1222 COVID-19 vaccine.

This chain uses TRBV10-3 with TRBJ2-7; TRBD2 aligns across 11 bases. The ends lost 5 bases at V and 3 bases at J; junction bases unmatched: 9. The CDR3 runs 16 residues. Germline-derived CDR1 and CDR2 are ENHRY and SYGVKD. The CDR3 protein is CAISYPTSGENYEQYF. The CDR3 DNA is TGTGCCATCAGTTACCCGACTAGCGGGGAGAACTACGAGCAGTACTTC.

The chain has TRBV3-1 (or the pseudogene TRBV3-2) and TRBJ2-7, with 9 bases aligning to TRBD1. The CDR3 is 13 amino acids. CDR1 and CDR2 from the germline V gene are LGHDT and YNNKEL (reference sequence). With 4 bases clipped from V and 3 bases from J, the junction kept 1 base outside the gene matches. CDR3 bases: TGTGCCAGCAGCCCGGGACAGGGCTACGAGCAGTACTTC. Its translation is CASSPGQGYEQYF.

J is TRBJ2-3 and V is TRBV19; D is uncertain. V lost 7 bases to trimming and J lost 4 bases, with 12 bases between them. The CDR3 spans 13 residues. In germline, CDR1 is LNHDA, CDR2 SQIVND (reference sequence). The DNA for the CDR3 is TGTGCCAGTAATCGAGCAGATTCAGATACGCAGTATTTT. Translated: CASNRADSDTQYF.

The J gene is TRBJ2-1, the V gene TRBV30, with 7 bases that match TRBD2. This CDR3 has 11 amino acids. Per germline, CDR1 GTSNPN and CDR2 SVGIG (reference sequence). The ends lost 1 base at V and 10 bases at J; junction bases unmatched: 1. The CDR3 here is CAWSDGGEQFF. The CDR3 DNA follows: TGTGCCTGGAGTGACGGGGGGGAGCAGTTCTTC.

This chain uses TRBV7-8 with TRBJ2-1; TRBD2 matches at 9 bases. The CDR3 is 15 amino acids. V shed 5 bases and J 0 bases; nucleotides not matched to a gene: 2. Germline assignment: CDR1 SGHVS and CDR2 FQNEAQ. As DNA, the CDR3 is TGTGCCAGCAGCACGACTAGCGGCTCCTACAATGAGCAGTTCTTC. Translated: CASSTTSGSYNEQFF.

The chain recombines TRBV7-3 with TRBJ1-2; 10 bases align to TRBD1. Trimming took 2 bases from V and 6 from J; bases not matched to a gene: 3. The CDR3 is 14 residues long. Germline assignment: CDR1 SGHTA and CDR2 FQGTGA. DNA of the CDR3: TGTGCCAGCAGCTTAGGGACAGGGGCCGATGGCTACACCTTC. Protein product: CASSLGTGADGYTF.

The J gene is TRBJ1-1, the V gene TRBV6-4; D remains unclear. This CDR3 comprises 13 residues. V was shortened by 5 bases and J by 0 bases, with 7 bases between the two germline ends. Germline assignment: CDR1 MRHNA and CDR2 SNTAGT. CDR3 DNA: TGTGCCAGCAGTCCCTTCATGAACACTGAAGCTTTCTTT. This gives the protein CASSPFMNTEAFF.

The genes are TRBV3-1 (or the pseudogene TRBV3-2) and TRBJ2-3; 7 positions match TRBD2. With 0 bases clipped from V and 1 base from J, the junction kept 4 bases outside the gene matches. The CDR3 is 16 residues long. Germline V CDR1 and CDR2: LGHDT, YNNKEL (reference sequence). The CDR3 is CASSQDWGGGTDTQYF. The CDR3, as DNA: TGTGCCAGCAGCCAAGATTGGGGAGGGGGCACAGATACGCAGTATTTT.

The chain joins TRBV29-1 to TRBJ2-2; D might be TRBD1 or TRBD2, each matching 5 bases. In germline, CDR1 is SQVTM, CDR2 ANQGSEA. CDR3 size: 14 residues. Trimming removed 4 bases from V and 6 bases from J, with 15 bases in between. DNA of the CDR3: TGCAGCGTTGGGGACGCTCTGGGATCCGGGGAGCTGTTTTTT. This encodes CSVGDALGSGELFF.